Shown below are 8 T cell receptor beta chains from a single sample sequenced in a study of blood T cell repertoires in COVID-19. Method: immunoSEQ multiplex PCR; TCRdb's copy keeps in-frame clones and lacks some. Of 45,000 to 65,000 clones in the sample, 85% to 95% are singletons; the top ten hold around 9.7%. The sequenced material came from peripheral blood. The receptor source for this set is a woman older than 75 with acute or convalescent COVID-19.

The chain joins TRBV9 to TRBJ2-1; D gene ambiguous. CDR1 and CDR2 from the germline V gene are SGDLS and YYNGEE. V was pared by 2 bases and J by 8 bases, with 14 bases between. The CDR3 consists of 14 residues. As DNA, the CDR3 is TGTGCCAGCAGCGTTCGAACAACAGCTGATGAGCAGTTCTTC. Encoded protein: CASSVRTTADEQFF.

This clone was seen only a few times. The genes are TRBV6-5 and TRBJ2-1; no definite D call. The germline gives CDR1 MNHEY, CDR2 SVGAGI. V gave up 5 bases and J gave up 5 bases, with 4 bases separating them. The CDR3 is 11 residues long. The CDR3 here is CASSINNEQFF. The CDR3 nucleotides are TGTGCCAGCAGTATAAACAATGAGCAGTTCTTC.

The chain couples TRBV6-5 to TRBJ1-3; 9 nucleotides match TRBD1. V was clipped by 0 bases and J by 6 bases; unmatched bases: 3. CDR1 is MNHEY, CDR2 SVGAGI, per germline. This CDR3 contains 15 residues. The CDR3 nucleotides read TGTGCCAGCAGTTACTCCGGGACAGGGCAAAACACCATATATTTT. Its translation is CASSYSGTGQNTIYF.

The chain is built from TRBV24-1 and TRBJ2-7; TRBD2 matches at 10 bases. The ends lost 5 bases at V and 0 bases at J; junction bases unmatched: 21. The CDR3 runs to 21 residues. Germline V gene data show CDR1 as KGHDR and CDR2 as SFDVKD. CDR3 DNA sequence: TGTGCCACCAGTGTCCGATCGCGGCCTAGCGGGAGAATTAGCCGCTCCTACGAGCAGTACTTC. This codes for CATSVRSRPSGRISRSYEQYF.

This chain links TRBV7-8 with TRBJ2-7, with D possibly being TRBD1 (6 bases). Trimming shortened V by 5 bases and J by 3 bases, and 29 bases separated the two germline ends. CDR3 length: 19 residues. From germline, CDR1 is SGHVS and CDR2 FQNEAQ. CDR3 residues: CASSPGQQTLQPQFYEQYF. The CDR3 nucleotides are TGTGCCAGCAGCCCTGGACAGCAAACATTACAACCCCAATTCTACGAGCAGTACTTC.

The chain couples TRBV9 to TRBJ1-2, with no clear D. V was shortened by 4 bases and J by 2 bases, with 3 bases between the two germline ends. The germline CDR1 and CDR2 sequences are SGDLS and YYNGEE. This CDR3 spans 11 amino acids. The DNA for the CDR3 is TGTGCCAGCAGCAGCAACTATGGCTACACCTTC. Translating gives CASSSNYGYTF.

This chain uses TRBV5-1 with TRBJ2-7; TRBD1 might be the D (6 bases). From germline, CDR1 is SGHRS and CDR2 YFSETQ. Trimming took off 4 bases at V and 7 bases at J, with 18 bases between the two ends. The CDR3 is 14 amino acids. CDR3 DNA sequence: TGCGCCAGCAGCACAGGGCTGACCGGGGAGGAGCAGTACTTC. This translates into CASSTGLTGEEQYF.

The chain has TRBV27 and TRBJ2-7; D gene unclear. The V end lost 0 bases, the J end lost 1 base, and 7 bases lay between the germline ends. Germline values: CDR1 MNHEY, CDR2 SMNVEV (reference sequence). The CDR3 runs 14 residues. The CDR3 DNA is TGTGCCAGCAGTTTATCGACACCGTCCTACGAGCAGTACTTC. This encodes CASSLSTPSYEQYF.